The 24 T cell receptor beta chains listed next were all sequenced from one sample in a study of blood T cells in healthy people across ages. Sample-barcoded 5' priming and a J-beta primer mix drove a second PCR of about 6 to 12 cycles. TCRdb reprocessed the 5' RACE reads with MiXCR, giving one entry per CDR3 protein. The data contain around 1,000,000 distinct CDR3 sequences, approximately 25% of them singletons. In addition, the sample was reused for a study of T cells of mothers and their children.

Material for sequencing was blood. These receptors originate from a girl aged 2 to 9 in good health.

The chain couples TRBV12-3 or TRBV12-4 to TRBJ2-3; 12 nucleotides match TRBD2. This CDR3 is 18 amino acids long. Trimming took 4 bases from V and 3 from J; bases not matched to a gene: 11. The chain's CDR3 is CASSSTSGGRVRTDTQYF. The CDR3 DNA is TGTGCCAGCAGTTCGACTAGCGGGGGAAGGGTCCGAACAGATACGCAGTATTTT.

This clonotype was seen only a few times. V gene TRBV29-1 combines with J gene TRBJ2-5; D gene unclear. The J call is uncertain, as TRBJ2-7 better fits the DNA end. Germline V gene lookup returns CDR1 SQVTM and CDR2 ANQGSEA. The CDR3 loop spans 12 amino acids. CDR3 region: CSVEVGTYEQYF. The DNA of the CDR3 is TGCAGCGTTGAAGTAGGGACCTACGAGCAGTACTTC.

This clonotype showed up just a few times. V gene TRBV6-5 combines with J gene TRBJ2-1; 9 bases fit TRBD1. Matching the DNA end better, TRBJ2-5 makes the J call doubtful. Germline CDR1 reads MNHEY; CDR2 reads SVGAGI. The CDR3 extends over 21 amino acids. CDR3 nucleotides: TGTGCCAGCAGTTACAGGGGTACCGGGACAGGGATTTTGCGTAGTAGGGAGACCCAGTACTTC. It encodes CASSYRGTGTGILRSRETQYF.

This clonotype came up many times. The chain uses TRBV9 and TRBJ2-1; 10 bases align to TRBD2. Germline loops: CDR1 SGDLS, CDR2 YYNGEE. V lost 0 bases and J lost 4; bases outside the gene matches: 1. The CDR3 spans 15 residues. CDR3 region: CASSVELAGYNEQFF. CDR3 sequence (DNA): TGTGCCAGCAGCGTAGAACTAGCGGGGTACAATGAGCAGTTCTTC. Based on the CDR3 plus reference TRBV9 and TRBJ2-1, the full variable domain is DSGVTQTPKHLITATGQRVTLRCSPRSGDLSVYWYQQSLDQGLQFLIQYYNGEERAKGNILERFSAQQFPDLHSELNLSSLELGDSALYFCASSVELAGYNEQFFGPGTRLTVL.

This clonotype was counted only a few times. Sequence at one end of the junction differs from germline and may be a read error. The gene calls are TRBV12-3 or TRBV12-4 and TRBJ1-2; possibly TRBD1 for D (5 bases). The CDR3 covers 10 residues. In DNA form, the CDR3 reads TGTGCCAGCAGTTTCGTGGGGGAGGAGTTC. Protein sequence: CASSFVGEEF.

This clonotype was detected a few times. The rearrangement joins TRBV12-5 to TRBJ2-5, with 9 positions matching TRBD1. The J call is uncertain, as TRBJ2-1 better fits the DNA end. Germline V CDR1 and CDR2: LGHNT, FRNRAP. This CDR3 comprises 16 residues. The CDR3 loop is CASGENHGTGTNEQFF. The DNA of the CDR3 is TGTGCTAGTGGGGAGAACCACGGGACAGGGACTAATGAGCAGTTCTTC.

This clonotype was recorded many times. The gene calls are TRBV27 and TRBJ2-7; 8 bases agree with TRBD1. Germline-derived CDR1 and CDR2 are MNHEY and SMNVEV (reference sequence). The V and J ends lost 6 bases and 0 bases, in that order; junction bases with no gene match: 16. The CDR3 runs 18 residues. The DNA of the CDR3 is TGTGCCAGCAGCGAGACCCCATCGACAGGGGTGACCTCCTACGAGCAGTACTTC. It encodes CASSETPSTGVTSYEQYF.

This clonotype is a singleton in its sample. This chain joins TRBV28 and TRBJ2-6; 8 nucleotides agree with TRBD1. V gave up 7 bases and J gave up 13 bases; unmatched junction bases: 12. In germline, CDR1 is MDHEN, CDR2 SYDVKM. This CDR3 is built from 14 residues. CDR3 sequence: CASTPTRGPLVLTF. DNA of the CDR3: TGTGCCAGCACCCCCACCAGGGGGCCACTTGTCCTGACTTTC.

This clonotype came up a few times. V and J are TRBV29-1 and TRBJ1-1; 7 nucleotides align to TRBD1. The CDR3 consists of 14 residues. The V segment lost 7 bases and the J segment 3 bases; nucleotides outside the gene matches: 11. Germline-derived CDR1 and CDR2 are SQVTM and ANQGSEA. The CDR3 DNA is TGCAGCGCCTCTATTAATACAGGGGACACTGAAGCTTTCTTT. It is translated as CSASINTGDTEAFF.

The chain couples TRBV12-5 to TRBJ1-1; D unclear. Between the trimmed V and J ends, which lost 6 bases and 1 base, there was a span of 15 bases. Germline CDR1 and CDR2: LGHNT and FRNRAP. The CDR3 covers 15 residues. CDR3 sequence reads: CASGSGLGWNTEAFF. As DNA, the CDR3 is TGTGCTAGTGGCTCCGGACTGGGTTGGAACACTGAAGCTTTCTTT.

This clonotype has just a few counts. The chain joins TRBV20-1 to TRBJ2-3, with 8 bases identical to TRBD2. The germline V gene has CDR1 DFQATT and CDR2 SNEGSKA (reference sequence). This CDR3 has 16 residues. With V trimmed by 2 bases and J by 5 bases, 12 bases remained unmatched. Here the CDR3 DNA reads TGCAGTGCTAGATCGGGGAGTAGCGGGAAATTAGATACGCAGTATTTT. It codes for CSARSGSSGKLDTQYF.

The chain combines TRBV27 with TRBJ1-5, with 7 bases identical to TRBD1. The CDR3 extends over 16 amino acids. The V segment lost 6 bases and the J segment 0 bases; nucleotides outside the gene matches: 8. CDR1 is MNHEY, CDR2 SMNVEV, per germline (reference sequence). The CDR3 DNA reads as TGTGCCAGCAGCAAAACAGGGGCCTATAGCAATCAGCCCCAGCATTTT. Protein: CASSKTGAYSNQPQHF.

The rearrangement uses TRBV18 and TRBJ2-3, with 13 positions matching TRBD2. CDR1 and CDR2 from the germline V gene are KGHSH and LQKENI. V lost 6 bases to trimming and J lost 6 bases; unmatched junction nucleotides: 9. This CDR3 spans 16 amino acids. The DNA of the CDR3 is TGTGCCAGCTCCCCCGGGACTAGCGGGGTTTTGGATACGCAGTATTTT. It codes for CASSPGTSGVLDTQYF.

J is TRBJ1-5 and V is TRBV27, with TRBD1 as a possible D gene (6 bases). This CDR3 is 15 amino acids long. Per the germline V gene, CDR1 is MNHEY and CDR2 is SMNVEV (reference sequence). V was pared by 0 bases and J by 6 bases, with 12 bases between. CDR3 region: CASSLSWGAGQPQHF. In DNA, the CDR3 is TGTGCCAGCAGTTTATCGTGGGGGGCGGGTCAGCCCCAGCATTTT.

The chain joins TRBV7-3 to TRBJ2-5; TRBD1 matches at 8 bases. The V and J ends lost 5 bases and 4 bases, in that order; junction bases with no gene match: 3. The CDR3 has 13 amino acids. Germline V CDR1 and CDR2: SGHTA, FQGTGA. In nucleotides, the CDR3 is TGTGCCAGCAGCACGGACAGGGTAGAGACCCAGTACTTC. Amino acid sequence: CASSTDRVETQYF.

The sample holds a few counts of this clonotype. The CDR3 nucleotides are TGTGCCAGTAGCTTAAATAAGTTAGGAAAGAACGAGCAGTACTTC. It yields the protein CASSLNKLGKNEQYF. The V and J genes are TRBV19 and TRBJ2-5, with D unresolved. The DNA end is a closer match to TRBJ2-7, so the J assignment may be wrong. The CDR3 runs to 15 residues. Looked up from germline, CDR1 is LNHDA and CDR2 is SQIVND (reference sequence).

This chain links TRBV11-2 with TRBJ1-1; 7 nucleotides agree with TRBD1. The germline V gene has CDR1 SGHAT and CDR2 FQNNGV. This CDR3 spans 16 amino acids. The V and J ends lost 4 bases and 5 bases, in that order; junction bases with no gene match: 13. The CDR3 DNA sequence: TGTGCCAGCAGCTCACGCGGGGACAGAATGGAGACTGAAGCTTTCTTT. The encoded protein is CASSSRGDRMETEAFF.

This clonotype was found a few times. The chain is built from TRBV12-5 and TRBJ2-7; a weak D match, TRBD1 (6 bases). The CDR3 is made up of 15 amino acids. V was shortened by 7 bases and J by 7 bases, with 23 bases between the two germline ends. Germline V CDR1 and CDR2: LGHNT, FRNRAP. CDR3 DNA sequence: TGTGCTAGTGCCGTGGCCTATATGGCCGGGACAGAGCAGTACTTC. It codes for CASAVAYMAGTEQYF.

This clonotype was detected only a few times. The CDR3: CASRRQTEKLFF. The CDR3 bases are TGTGCCAGCAGAAGACAAACCGAAAAACTGTTTTTT. This chain uses TRBV6-5 with TRBJ1-4, with D uncertain. The CDR3 is made up of 12 amino acids. Looked up from germline, CDR1 is MNHEY and CDR2 is SVGAGI. The V and J ends lost 6 bases and 8 bases respectively, with 10 bases between them.

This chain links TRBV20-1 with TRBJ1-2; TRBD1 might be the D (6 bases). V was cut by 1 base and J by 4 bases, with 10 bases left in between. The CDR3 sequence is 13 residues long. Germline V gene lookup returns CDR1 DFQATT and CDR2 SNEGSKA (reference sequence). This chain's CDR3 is CSARGTGTYGYTF. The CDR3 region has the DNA TGCAGTGCTAGAGGCACAGGGACCTATGGCTACACCTTC.

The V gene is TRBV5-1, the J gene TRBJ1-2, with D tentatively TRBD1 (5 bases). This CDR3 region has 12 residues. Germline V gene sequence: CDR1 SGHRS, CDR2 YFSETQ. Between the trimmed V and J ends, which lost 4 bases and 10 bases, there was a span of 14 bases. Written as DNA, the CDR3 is TGCGCCAGCAGCATTGGGACGGACGACTACACCTTC. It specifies CASSIGTDDYTF.

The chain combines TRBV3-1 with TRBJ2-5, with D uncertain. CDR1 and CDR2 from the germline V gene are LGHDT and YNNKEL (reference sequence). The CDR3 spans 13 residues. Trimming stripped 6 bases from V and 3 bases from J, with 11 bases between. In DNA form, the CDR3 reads TGTGCCAGCAGTTGGAAGAGGAAAGAGACCCAGTACTTC. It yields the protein CASSWKRKETQYF.

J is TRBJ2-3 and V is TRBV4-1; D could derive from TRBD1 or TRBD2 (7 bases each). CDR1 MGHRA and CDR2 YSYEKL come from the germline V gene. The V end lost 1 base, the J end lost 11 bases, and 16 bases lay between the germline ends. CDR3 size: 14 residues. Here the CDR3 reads CASSQVNAGGEQYF. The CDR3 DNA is TGCGCCAGCAGCCAAGTGAACGCAGGGGGGGAGCAGTATTTT.

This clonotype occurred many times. The CDR3 DNA reads TGTGCCAGCAGTTACTCTAGCGGGGGGGCCAATGAGCAGTTCTTC. This encodes CASSYSSGGANEQFF. This sequence joins TRBV6-2 or TRBV6-3 and TRBJ2-1; 11 bases align to TRBD2. Germline assignment: CDR1 MNHEY and CDR2 SVGEGT. J lost 6 bases, V lost 0 bases, and 1 base had no gene match. The CDR3 contains 15 residues.